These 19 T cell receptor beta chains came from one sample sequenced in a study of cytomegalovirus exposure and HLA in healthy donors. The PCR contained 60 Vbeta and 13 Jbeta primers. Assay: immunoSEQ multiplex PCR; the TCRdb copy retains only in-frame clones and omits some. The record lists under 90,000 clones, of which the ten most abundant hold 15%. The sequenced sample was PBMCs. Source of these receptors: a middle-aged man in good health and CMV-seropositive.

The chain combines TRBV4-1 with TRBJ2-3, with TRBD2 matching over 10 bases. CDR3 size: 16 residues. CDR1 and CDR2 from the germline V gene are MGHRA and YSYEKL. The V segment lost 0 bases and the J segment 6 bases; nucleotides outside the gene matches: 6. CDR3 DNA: TGCGCCAGCAGCCAAGATGGACTAGCGGTACCCGATACGCAGTATTTT. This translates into CASSQDGLAVPDTQYF.

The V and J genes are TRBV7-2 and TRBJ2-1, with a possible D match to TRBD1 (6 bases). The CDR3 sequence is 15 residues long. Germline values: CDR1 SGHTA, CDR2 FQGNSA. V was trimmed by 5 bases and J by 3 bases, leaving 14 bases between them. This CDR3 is CASSPLQGSYNEQFF. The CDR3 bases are TGTGCCAGCAGCCCCCTCCAGGGGAGCTACAATGAGCAGTTCTTC.

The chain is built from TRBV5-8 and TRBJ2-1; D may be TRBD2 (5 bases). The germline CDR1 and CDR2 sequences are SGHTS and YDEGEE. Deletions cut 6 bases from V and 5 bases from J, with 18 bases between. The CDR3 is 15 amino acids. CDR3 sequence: CASTLRSSRNNEQFF. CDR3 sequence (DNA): TGTGCCAGCACCCTGAGGTCTAGCCGGAACAATGAGCAGTTCTTC.

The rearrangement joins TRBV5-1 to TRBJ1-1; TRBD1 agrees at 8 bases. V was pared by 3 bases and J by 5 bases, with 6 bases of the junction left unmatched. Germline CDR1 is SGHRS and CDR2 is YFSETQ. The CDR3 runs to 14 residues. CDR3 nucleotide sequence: TGCGCCAGCAGCTGGGGACAGGAGGGTACTGAAGCTTTCTTT. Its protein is CASSWGQEGTEAFF.

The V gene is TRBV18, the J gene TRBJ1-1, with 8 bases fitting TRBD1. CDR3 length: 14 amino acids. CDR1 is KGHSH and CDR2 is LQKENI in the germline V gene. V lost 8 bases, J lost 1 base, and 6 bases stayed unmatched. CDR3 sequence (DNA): TGTGCCAGCCGCTTGGGGACAGGGAACACTGAAGCTTTCTTT. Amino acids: CASRLGTGNTEAFF.

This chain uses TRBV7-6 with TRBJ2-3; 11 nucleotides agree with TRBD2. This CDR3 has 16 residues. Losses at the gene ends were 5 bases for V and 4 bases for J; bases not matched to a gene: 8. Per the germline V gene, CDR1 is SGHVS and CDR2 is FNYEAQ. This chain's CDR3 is CASSPLTSGSADTQYF. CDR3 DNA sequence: TGTGCCAGCAGCCCACTTACTAGCGGGAGTGCAGATACGCAGTATTTT.

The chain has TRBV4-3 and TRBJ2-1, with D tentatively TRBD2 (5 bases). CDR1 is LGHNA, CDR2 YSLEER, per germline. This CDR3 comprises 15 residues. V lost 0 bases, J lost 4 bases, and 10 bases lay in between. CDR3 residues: CASSQETRGYNEQFF. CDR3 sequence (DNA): TGCGCCAGCAGCCAAGAAACAAGAGGGTACAATGAGCAGTTCTTC.

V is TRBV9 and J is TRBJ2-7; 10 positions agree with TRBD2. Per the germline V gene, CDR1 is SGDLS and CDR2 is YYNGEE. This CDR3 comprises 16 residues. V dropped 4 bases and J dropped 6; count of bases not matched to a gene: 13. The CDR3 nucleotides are TGTGCCAGCAGCCCGAGGCTAGCGGGAGATTCCCCCGAGCAGTACTTC. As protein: CASSPRLAGDSPEQYF.

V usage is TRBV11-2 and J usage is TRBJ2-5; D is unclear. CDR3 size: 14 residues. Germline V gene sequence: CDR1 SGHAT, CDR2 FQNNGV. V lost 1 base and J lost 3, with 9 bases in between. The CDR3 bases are TGTGCCAGCAGCTTAGGTAGAACTAAAGAGACCCAGTACTTC. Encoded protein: CASSLGRTKETQYF.

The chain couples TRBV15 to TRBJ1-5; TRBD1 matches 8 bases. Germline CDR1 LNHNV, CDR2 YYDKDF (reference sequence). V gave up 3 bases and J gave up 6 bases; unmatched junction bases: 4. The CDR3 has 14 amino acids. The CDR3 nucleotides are TGTGCCACCAGCAGGAACAGGGGGGGTCAGCCCCAGCATTTT. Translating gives CATSRNRGGQPQHF.

CDR3 region: CASSLVQNTGELFF. The CDR3 bases are TGTGCCAGCAGCTTAGTTCAGAACACCGGGGAGCTGTTTTTT. The chain links TRBV7-9 to TRBJ2-2; no firm D call. The CDR3 is made up of 14 amino acids. Germline values: CDR1 SEHNR, CDR2 FQNEAQ (reference sequence). V was pared by 1 base and J by 1 base, with 4 bases between.

This chain's CDR3 is CASSKTLGDSYEQYF. The DNA of the CDR3 is TGCGCCAGCAGCAAGACTCTCGGGGACTCCTACGAGCAGTACTTC. The chain carries TRBV5-1 and TRBJ2-7; tentatively, D is TRBD2 (5 bases). The CDR3 has 15 residues. Germline V gives CDR1 SGHRS, CDR2 YFSETQ. The V end lost 4 bases, the J end lost 0 bases, and 14 bases lay between the germline ends.

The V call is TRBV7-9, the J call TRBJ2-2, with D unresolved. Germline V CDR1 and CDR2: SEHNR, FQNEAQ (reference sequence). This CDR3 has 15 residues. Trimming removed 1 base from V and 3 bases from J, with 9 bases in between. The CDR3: CASSLVAGYTGELFF. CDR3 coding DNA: TGTGCCAGCAGCTTAGTGGCAGGCTACACCGGGGAGCTGTTTTTT.

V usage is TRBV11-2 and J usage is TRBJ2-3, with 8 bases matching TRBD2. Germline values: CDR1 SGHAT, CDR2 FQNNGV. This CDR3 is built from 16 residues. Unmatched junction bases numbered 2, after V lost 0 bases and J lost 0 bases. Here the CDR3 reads CASSLELAASTDTQYF. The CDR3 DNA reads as TGTGCCAGCAGCTTAGAACTAGCGGCTAGCACAGATACGCAGTATTTT.

The CDR3 DNA sequence: TGTGCCAGCTCACCACGCGATACAGGGGTAGGATCGGACAATGAGCAGTTCTTC. Its translation: CASSPRDTGVGSDNEQFF. The V gene is TRBV18, the J gene TRBJ2-1; 7 bases align to TRBD1. Trimming at V came to 1 base and at J to 5 bases, leaving 14 bases not matched to a gene. This CDR3 has 18 residues. Germline V gene lookup returns CDR1 KGHSH and CDR2 LQKENI.

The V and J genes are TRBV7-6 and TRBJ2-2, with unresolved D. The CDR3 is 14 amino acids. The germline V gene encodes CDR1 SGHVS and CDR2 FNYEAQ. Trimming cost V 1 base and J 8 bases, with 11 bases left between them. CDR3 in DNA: TGTGCCAGCAGCTTAGGAGTTCCTCCGGGGGAGCTGTTTTTT. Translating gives CASSLGVPPGELFF. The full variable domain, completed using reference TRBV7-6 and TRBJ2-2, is GAGVSQSPRYKVTKRGQDVALRCDPISGHVSLYWYRQALGQGPEFLTYFNYEAQQDKSGLPNDRFSAERPEGSISTLTIQRTEQRDSAMYRCASSLGVPPGELFFGEGSRLTVL.

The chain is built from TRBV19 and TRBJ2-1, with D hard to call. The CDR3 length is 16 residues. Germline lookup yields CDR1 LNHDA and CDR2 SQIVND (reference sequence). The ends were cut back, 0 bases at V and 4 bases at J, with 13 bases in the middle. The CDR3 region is CASSIDRRQVYNEQFF. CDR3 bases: TGTGCCAGTAGTATAGATCGCCGCCAGGTATACAATGAGCAGTTCTTC.

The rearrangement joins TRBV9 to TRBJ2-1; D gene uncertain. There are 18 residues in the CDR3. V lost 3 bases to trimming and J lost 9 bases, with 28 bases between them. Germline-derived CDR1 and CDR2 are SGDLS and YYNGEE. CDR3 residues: CASSGKALGPLLWSEQFF. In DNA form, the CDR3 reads TGTGCCAGCAGCGGCAAGGCGCTTGGTCCCCTCCTATGGAGTGAGCAGTTCTTC.

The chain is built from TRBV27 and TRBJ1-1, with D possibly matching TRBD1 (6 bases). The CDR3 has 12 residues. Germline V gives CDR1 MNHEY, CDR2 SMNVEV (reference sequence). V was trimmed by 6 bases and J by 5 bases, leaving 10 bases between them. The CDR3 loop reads CASSTGSTEAFF. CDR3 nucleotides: TGTGCCAGCAGCACAGGGAGTACTGAAGCTTTCTTT.